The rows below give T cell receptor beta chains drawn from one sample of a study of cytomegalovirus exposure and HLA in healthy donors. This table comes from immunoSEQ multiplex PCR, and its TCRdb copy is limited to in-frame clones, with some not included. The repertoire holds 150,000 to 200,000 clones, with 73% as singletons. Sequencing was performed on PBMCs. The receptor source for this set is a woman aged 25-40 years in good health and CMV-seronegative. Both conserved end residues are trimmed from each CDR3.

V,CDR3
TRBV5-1,ASTTPGIHLNEQF
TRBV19,ASSMRQGQPLLYGYT
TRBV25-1,ASSGRDRGREQY
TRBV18,ASSSQGSHNEQF
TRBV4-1,ASSQDLGSADTQY
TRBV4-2,ASSQLSGFSSYEQY
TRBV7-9,ASSSGLNYEQY
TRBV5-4,ASSRTSSFSSYEQY
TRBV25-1,ASSEWRNTEAF
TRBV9,ASSSLNEQF
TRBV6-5,ASRGDRVDNEQF
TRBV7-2,ASSPVAHTYEQY
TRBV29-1,SVDAGGYEQY